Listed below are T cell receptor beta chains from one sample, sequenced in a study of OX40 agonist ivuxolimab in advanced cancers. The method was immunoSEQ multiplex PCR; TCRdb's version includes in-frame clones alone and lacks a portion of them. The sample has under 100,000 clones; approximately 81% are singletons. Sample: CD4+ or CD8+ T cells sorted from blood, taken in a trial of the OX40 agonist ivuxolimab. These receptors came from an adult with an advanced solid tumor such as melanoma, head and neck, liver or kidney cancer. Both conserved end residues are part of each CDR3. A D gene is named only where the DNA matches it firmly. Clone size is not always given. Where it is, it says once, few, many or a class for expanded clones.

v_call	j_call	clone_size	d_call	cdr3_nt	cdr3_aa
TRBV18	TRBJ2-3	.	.	TGTGCCAGCTCACCCCTTGAGCAGAGCACAGATACGCAGTATTTT	CASSPLEQSTDTQYF
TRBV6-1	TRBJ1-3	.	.	TGTGCCAGCAGTGGTCTTCCGGGGGCTGGTGGAAACACCATATATTTT	CASSGLPGAGGNTIYF
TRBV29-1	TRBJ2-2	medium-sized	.	TGCAGCGTTGATAAGCAGGGAGGCACCGGGGAGCTGTTTTTT	CSVDKQGGTGELFF
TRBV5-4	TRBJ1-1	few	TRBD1	TGTGCCAGCAGCAACCGGACAGGGGGCTGGGAATTGGGGGCTTTCTTT	CASSNRTGGWELGAFF
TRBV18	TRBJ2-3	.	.	TGTGCCAGCTCACCACCGCGCAAAAGCGGTACAGATACGCAGTATTTT	CASSPPRKSGTDTQYF
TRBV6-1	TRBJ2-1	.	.	TGTGCCAGCAGTGGGCAGGCTGAGCAGTTCTTC	CASSGQAEQFF
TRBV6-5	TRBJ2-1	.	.	TGTGCCAGCAGTTCGACAGAAAACAATGAGCAGTTCTTC	CASSSTENNEQFF
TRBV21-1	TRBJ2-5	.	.	TGTGCCAGCAGCAAAGAAGGGGGTCGGCAGGGTGGTTCCCAGTACTTC	CASSKEGGRQGGSQYF
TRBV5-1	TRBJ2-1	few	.	TGCGCCAGCAGCTTGGAAGTGAGTGGGGGTGAGCAGTTCTTC	CASSLEVSGGEQFF
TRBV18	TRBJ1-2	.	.	TGTGCCAGCTCACAGGGCGTCCAAACGGGAAGGGATGGCTACACCTTC	CASSQGVQTGRDGYTF
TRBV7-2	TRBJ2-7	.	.	TGTGCCAGCAGCACCTATTATGGCGGTACCTACGAGCAGTACTTC	CASSTYYGGTYEQYF
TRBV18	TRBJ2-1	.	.	TGTGCCAGCTCACGGGGAAACAATGAGCAGTTCTTC	CASSRGNNEQFF
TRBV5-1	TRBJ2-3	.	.	TGCGCCAGCAGCTTTAGTACAGATACGCAGTATTTT	CASSFSTDTQYF
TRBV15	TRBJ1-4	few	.	TGTGCCACCAGCAGAGATTCCGGACAGAATGAAAAACTGTTTTTT	CATSRDSGQNEKLFF
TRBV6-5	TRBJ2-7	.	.	TGTGCCAGCAGCCAAAGTGGGTACGAGCAGTACTTC	CASSQSGYEQYF
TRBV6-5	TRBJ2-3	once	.	TGTGCCAGCAGTTACTCACCGATCACAGATACGCAGTATTTT	CASSYSPITDTQYF
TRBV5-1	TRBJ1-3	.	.	TGCGCCAGCAGCTACACAGGGTCTGGAAACACCATATATTTT	CASSYTGSGNTIYF
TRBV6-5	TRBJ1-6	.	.	TGTGCCAGCAGTTACTCGATCGGGGCCTCTAATTCACCCCTCCACTTT	CASSYSIGASNSPLHF
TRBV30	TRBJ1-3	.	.	TGTGCCTGGAATCAGGGAGCTGGAAACACCATATATTTT	CAWNQGAGNTIYF
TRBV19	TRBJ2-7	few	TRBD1	TGTGCCAGTAGTACTTCGGGACAGGGCCACGAGCAGTACTTC	CASSTSGQGHEQYF
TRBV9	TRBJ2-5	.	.	TGTGCCAGCAGCGTAGGAGTCGAAGTACAAGAGACCCAGTACTTC	CASSVGVEVQETQYF
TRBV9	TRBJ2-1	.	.	TGTGCCAGCAGCGTAGACATAGCAACGTACAATGAGCAGTTCTTC	CASSVDIATYNEQFF
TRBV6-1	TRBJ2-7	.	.	TGTGCCATCAGTGAGAATCAGGGTTACGAGCAGTACTTC	CAISENQGYEQYF
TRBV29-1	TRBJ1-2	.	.	TGCAGCGTTGGGCAGGACTATGGCTACACCTTC	CSVGQDYGYTF
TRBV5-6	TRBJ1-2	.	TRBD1	TGTGCCAGCAGGGGACAGGGTAGTAACTATGGCTACACCTTC	CASRGQGSNYGYTF
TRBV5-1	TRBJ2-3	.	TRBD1	TGCGCCAGCAGCTCCGGACAGGGGACCCCAAATACGCAGTATTTT	CASSSGQGTPNTQYF
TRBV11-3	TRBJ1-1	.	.	TGTGCCAGCAGACAAGAGGGCTTAGTGACAAGGGGCACTGAAGCTTTCTTT	CASRQEGLVTRGTEAFF
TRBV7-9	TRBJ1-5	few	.	TGTGCCAGCAGCGACACAACTGGCAATCAGCCCCAGCATTTT	CASSDTTGNQPQHF
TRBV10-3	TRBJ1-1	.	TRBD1	TGTGCCATCAATAAACAGGGGGCGCCGGGGACTGAAGCTTTCTTT	CAINKQGAPGTEAFF
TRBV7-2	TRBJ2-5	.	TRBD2	TGTGCCAGCAGTCAAACACTAGCGAGGGTTTCCCAGTACTTC	CASSQTLARVSQYF
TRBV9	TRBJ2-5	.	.	TGTGCCAGCAGTCGCATCGGCGGGGAGACCCAGTACTTC	CASSRIGGETQYF
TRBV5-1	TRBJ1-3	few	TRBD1	TGCGCCAGCAGCTTACAGGGGAATGTGGAAAACACCATATATTTT	CASSLQGNVENTIYF
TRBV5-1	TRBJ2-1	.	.	TGCGCCAGCAGCTTGCTTTTCGGGAGTACCTACAATGAGCAGTTCTTC	CASSLLFGSTYNEQFF
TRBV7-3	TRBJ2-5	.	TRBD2	TGTGCCAGCAGCCCACCCGGCGGGGGGACCCAGTACTTC	CASSPPGGGTQYF
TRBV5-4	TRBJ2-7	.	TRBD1	TGTGCCAGCAGCCGGGACAGGCTTAAGCAGTACTTC	CASSRDRLKQYF
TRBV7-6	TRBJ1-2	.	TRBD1	TGTGCCAGCAGCCGTCGGACAGGGTCGTTCGGCTACACCTTC	CASSRRTGSFGYTF
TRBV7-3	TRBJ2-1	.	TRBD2	TGTGCCAGCAGCCCAAAGCGGGACCCTTCCTACAATGAGCAGTTCTTC	CASSPKRDPSYNEQFF
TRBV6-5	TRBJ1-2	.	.	TGTGCCAGCAGTTACTTACAGAACTATGGCTACACCTTC	CASSYLQNYGYTF
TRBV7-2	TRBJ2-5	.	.	TGTGCCAGCAGCGTCCGACAGGGGAGGGTCGAGACCCAGTACTTC	CASSVRQGRVETQYF
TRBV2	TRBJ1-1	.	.	TGTGCCAGCAGTTATGCCGGGACCGCGAACACTGAAGCTTTCTTT	CASSYAGTANTEAFF
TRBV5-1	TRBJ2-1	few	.	TGCGCCAGCAGCTTGGATGGAACTACCTCCTACAATGAGCAGTTCTTC	CASSLDGTTSYNEQFF
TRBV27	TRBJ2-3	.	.	TGTGCCAGCAGTTTTCTGGCGTCCTCTAGCACAGATACGCAGTATTTT	CASSFLASSSTDTQYF
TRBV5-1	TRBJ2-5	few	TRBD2	TGCGCCAGCAGCAGGAAGCGGGGGGCCCCAGAGACCCAGTACTTC	CASSRKRGAPETQYF
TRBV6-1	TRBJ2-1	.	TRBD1	TGTGCCAGCAGAATCTCAGGGGGCCCTAATGAGCAGTTCTTC	CASRISGGPNEQFF
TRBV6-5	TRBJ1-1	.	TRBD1	TGTGCCAGCAGTTCAAGGGACAGACACACTGAAGCTTTCTTT	CASSSRDRHTEAFF
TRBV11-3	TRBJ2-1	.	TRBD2	TGTGCCAGCAGCTTAGCACTAGCGGGGTACAATGAGCAGTTCTTC	CASSLALAGYNEQFF
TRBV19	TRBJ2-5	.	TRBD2	TGTGCCAGTAGTCCACAGCGGGGGGAGGGGGAGACCCAGTACTTC	CASSPQRGEGETQYF
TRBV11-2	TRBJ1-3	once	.	TGTGCCAGCAGCCCACTGTTAGGAAACACCATATATTTT	CASSPLLGNTIYF
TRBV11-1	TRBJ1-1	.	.	TGTGCCAGCAGCCTCACACAGGCGAACACTGAAGCTTTCTTT	CASSLTQANTEAFF
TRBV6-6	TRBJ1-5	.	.	TGTGCCAGCACGCGGACGGAGGTTGGCAATCAGCCCCAGCATTTT	CASTRTEVGNQPQHF
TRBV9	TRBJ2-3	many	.	TGTGCCAGCAGCGTAGACAGGATCACAGATACGCAGTATTTT	CASSVDRITDTQYF
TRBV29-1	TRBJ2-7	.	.	TGCAGCGTTGTTAAATACGGGGACACCTACGAGCAGTACTTC	CSVVKYGDTYEQYF
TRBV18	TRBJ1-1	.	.	TGTGCCAGCTCCTTAGGGGGGAACACTGAAGCTTTCTTT	CASSLGGNTEAFF
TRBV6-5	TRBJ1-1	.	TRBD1	TGTGCCAGCAGTTACTCGCGGACAGGGGGCGACACTGAAGCTTTCTTT	CASSYSRTGGDTEAFF
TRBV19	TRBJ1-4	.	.	TGTGCCAGTAGCCCTACAGGGCCGAATGAAAAACTGTTTTTT	CASSPTGPNEKLFF